What follows are 26 T cell receptor beta chains derived from one specimen sequenced in a study of control samples from healthy donors and cancer patients. Profiling relied on immunoSEQ multiplex PCR, and the TCRdb table lists in-frame clones only, not all of them. The profile shows roughly 180,000 clones, 94% of them singletons. Sequencing used blood. The receptors were sampled from a woman between 18 and 30 years old in good health.

This chain links TRBV7-9 with TRBJ2-2; D gene uncertain. The CDR3 length is 15 residues. Germline CDR1 reads SEHNR; CDR2 reads FQNEAQ (reference sequence). V lost 3 bases and J lost 4, with 12 bases in between. The CDR3 DNA sequence: TGTGCCAGCAGCTTGAACGGCCTTGTCACCGGGGAGCTGTTTTTT. Translation: CASSLNGLVTGELFF. Combining the CDR3 with reference TRBV7-9 and TRBJ2-2 gives the whole variable domain DTGVSQNPRHKITKRGQNVTFRCDPISEHNRLYWYRQTLGQGPEFLTYFQNEAQLEKSRLLSDRFSAERPKGSFSTLEIQRTEQGDSAMYLCASSLNGLVTGELFFGEGSRLTVL.

This chain uses TRBV10-2 with TRBJ1-4; 7 positions agree with TRBD1. J lost 2 bases, V lost 10 bases, and 7 bases had no gene match. This CDR3 has 14 amino acids. Germline CDR1 and CDR2: WSHSY and SAAADI. This CDR3 is CATLPTGTNEKLFF. The CDR3 nucleotides read TGCGCCACCCTGCCGACAGGGACTAATGAAAAACTGTTTTTT.

The chain recombines TRBV19 with TRBJ1-1; possibly TRBD1 for D (5 bases). The germline CDR1 and CDR2 sequences are LNHDA and SQIVND (reference sequence). Trimming removed 5 bases at V and 5 bases at J, with 9 bases between. This CDR3 contains 12 residues. The CDR3 region is CASSPQGTEAFF. DNA for the CDR3: TGTGCCAGTAGTCCTCAGGGAACTGAAGCTTTCTTT.

The rearrangement links TRBV5-6 to TRBJ1-2; D is undetermined. The V gene's germline CDR1 is SGHDT and CDR2 YYEEEE. This CDR3 is built from 13 residues. Trimming removed 0 bases from V and 4 bases from J, with 7 bases in between. CDR3 coding DNA: TGTGCCAGCAGCTTGGGGCATTTCTATGGCTACACCTTC. Amino acid sequence: CASSLGHFYGYTF.

The rearrangement links TRBV5-1 to TRBJ2-1; 11 bases match TRBD1. Per the germline V gene, CDR1 is SGHRS and CDR2 is YFSETQ. J gave up 5 bases and V 1 base, and 8 bases lay outside the gene matches. This CDR3 spans 17 amino acids. The CDR3 loop reads CASSLPRGQGANNEQFF. The DNA for the CDR3 is TGCGCCAGCAGCTTGCCCCGTGGACAGGGGGCAAACAATGAGCAGTTCTTC.

This rearrangement joins TRBV29-1 to TRBJ2-1; D assignment may be TRBD1 or TRBD2 (5 bases each). The CDR3 is made up of 14 amino acids. V was pared by 4 bases and J by 7 bases, with 17 bases between. Per the germline V gene, CDR1 is SQVTM and CDR2 is ANQGSEA. In nucleotides, the CDR3 is TGCAGCGTTGCTGGGGACCCAGTTTCTAATGAGCAGTTCTTC. It yields the protein CSVAGDPVSNEQFF.

CDR3 residues: CASSYWGSSNQPQHF. CDR3 DNA: TGTGCCAGCAGTTACTGGGGTTCGAGCAATCAGCCCCAGCATTTT. The genes are TRBV6-6 and TRBJ1-5; D gene unclear. The germline V and J ends were trimmed by 1 base and 1 base, with 8 bases remaining between them. Germline CDR1 MNHNY, CDR2 SVGAGI (reference sequence). The CDR3 totals 15 residues.

This clone was recorded only once. The chain uses TRBV5-1 and TRBJ2-7; D remains ambiguous. V was pared by 7 bases and J by 5 bases, with 19 bases between. The germline V gene has CDR1 SGHRS and CDR2 YFSETQ. The CDR3 loop spans 14 amino acids. The CDR3 DNA reads TGCGCCAGCTCCCCTCTGGGTATGATCGACGAGCAGTACTTC. This codes for CASSPLGMIDEQYF.

The chain couples TRBV7-2 to TRBJ1-4; 7 bases fit TRBD1. Germline CDR1 reads SGHTA; CDR2 reads FQGNSA. The CDR3 is 15 residues long. Trimming removed 1 base from V and 5 bases from J; junction bases left unmatched: 4. CDR3 sequence reads: CASSLEGAVNEKLFF. The DNA of the CDR3 is TGTGCCAGCAGCTTAGAGGGGGCAGTGAATGAAAAACTGTTTTTT.

CDR3 residues: CASSFRSPGAYGYTF. The CDR3 DNA follows: TGTGCCAGCAGTTTCCGTTCCCCGGGGGCCTATGGCTACACCTTC. The rearrangement joins TRBV27 to TRBJ1-2, with D tentatively TRBD1 (6 bases). Germline V gene sequence: CDR1 MNHEY, CDR2 SMNVEV (reference sequence). V was shortened by 3 bases and J by 4 bases, with 15 bases between the two germline ends. This CDR3 region has 15 residues.

This rearrangement joins TRBV4-1 to TRBJ1-2; 10 nucleotides match TRBD1. CDR1 is MGHRA, CDR2 YSYEKL, per germline. The CDR3 is 17 amino acids. With 2 bases clipped from V and 6 bases from J, the junction kept 12 bases outside the gene matches. The CDR3 is CASSQMRGTGEIHGYTF. The CDR3 nucleotides read TGCGCCAGCAGCCAAATGAGGGGGACAGGGGAAATTCATGGCTACACCTTC.

The chain has TRBV5-1 and TRBJ2-3; D perhaps matches TRBD1 (6 bases). CDR1 is SGHRS and CDR2 is YFSETQ in the germline V gene. The ends were cut back, 4 bases at V and 7 bases at J, with 13 bases in the middle. This CDR3 comprises 13 residues. CDR3 bases: TGCGCCAGCAGCGCTACAGGGAAAAATACGCAGTATTTT. It encodes CASSATGKNTQYF.

The chain employs TRBV3-1 (or the pseudogene TRBV3-2) and TRBJ1-4; no clear D. The length of the CDR3 is 13 residues. Per germline, CDR1 LGHDT and CDR2 YNNKEL (reference sequence). V was shortened by 4 bases and J by 5 bases, with 8 bases between the two germline ends. CDR3 bases: TGTGCCAGCAGCCCCCGGACGAATGAAAAACTGTTTTTT. This translates into CASSPRTNEKLFF.

The V and J genes are TRBV7-9 and TRBJ2-3, with TRBD2 identical over 14 bases. Losses at the gene ends were 5 bases for V and 0 bases for J; bases not matched to a gene: 4. Germline CDR1 reads SEHNR; CDR2 reads FQNEAQ (reference sequence). This CDR3 has 17 residues. The CDR3 bases are TGTGCCAGCAGCCAAGGGACTAGCGGGGGTAGCACAGATACGCAGTATTTT. Translation gives CASSQGTSGGSTDTQYF.

The J gene is TRBJ1-4, the V gene TRBV18; 7 nucleotides match TRBD1. Germline V CDR1 and CDR2: KGHSH, LQKENI. The CDR3 spans 20 residues. The V segment lost 2 bases and the J segment 0 bases; nucleotides outside the gene matches: 15. CDR3 nucleotide sequence: TGTGCCAGCTCACCAGCCGAGACAGGGTACCTTTACGCAACTAATGAAAAACTGTTTTTT. This translates into CASSPAETGYLYATNEKLFF.

The chain carries TRBV28 and TRBJ1-5; D gene uncertain. Trimming shortened V by 4 bases and J by 4 bases, and 5 bases separated the two germline ends. The CDR3 loop spans 12 amino acids. Germline-derived CDR1 and CDR2 are MDHEN and SYDVKM. CDR3: CASSSGNQPQHF. The CDR3 bases are TGTGCCAGCAGTTCCGGTAATCAGCCCCAGCATTTT.

The chain couples TRBV6-6 to TRBJ1-5; D not certain. The CDR3 loop spans 15 amino acids. Germline V lookup: CDR1 MNHNY, CDR2 SVGAGI (reference sequence). The V end lost 2 bases, the J end lost 1 base, and 9 bases lay between the germline ends. The CDR3 DNA sequence: TGTGCCAGCAGTTACATTCGGGTAAGCAATCAGCCCCAGCATTTT. This sequence encodes CASSYIRVSNQPQHF.

The chain carries TRBV7-2 and TRBJ2-7; TRBD1 or TRBD2 may be the D gene (5 bases each). V was clipped by 5 bases and J by 5 bases, with 16 bases between them. This CDR3 has 14 residues. Germline V gives CDR1 SGHTA, CDR2 FQGNSA. CDR3 sequence reads: CASSPRDLDHEQYF. The DNA of the CDR3 is TGTGCCAGCAGCCCACGGGACCTGGACCACGAGCAGTACTTC. The full variable domain, in which reference TRBV7-2 and TRBJ2-7 provide the parts outside the CDR3, is GAGVSQSPSNKVTEKGKDVELRCDPISGHTALYWYRQSLGQGLEFLIYFQGNSAPDKSGLPSDRFSAERTGGSVSTLTIQRTQQEDSAVYLCASSPRDLDHEQYFGPGTRLTVT.

The chain carries TRBV18 and TRBJ2-3; 7 bases fit TRBD2. There are 14 residues in the CDR3. Germline CDR1 is KGHSH and CDR2 is LQKENI. V was clipped by 3 bases and J by 3 bases; unmatched bases: 3. The CDR3 DNA follows: TGTGCCAGCTCACCGGGCGGGAGAACAGATACGCAGTATTTT. This translates into CASSPGGRTDTQYF. The full variable domain, rest sourced from reference TRBV18 and TRBJ2-3, is NAGVMQNPRHLVRRRGQEARLRCSPMKGHSHVYWYRQLPEEGLKFMVYLQKENIIDESGMPKERFSAEFPKEGPSILRIQQVVRGDSAAYFCASSPGGRTDTQYFGPGTRLTVL.

The chain carries TRBV27 and TRBJ1-2; D gene unclear. V was clipped by 5 bases and J by 4 bases, with 17 bases between them. In germline, CDR1 is MNHEY, CDR2 SMNVEV (reference sequence). The CDR3 runs 15 residues. CDR3: CASSPRPGLGYGYTF. The CDR3 DNA follows: TGTGCCAGCAGTCCGCGGCCGGGGTTGGGCTATGGCTACACCTTC.

The V gene is TRBV11-2, the J gene TRBJ1-4, with TRBD1 matching over 7 bases. This CDR3 has 15 amino acids. Germline V gene lookup returns CDR1 SGHAT and CDR2 FQNNGV. Germline trimming cut 4 bases from V and 6 bases from J; bases unmatched to any gene: 8. Here the CDR3 reads CASSSLRDSYEKLFF. In nucleotides, the CDR3 is TGTGCCAGCAGCTCCCTTCGGGACAGCTATGAAAAACTGTTTTTT.

J is TRBJ1-2 and V is TRBV29-1; a weak D match, TRBD1 (5 bases). Trimming took 3 bases from V and 2 from J, leaving 16 bases between them. The length of the CDR3 is 15 residues. Germline loops: CDR1 SQVTM, CDR2 ANQGSEA. The CDR3 region is CSVERVSGSNYGYTF. CDR3 coding DNA: TGCAGCGTTGAGCGAGTTTCAGGGAGCAACTATGGCTACACCTTC.

The chain is built from TRBV7-9 and TRBJ1-2; 7 bases fit TRBD1. CDR1 SEHNR and CDR2 FQNEAQ come from the germline V gene (reference sequence). V was pared by 2 bases and J by 6 bases, with 3 bases of the junction left unmatched. There are 13 residues in the CDR3. CDR3 sequence reads: CASSLQGGHGYTF. As DNA, the CDR3 is TGTGCCAGCAGCTTACAAGGGGGCCATGGCTACACCTTC. The variable domain in full, with the rest retrieved from reference TRBV7-9 and TRBJ1-2, is DTGVSQNPRHKITKRGQNVTFRCDPISEHNRLYWYRQTLGQGPEFLTYFQNEAQLEKSRLLSDRFSAERPKGSFSTLEIQRTEQGDSAMYLCASSLQGGHGYTFGSGTRLTVV.

The chain joins TRBV7-9 to TRBJ1-5; D may be TRBD1 (6 bases). The V end lost 1 base, the J end lost 0 bases, and 7 bases lay between the germline ends. The V gene's germline CDR1 is SEHNR and CDR2 FQNEAQ (reference sequence). The CDR3 has 15 amino acids. The CDR3 sequence: CASSLVGGSNQPQHF. DNA for the CDR3: TGTGCCAGCAGCTTAGTAGGGGGTAGCAATCAGCCCCAGCATTTT. The full variable domain, rest sourced from reference TRBV7-9 and TRBJ1-5, is DTGVSQNPRHKITKRGQNVTFRCDPISEHNRLYWYRQTLGQGPEFLTYFQNEAQLEKSRLLSDRFSAERPKGSFSTLEIQRTEQGDSAMYLCASSLVGGSNQPQHFGDGTRLSIL.

This chain links TRBV6-6 with TRBJ2-7, with D possibly being TRBD2 (6 bases). The germline V gene encodes CDR1 MNHNY and CDR2 SVGAGI (reference sequence). The germline V and J ends were trimmed by 7 bases and 4 bases, with 17 bases remaining between them. This CDR3 is built from 14 residues. The CDR3 reads CASISRGRGYEQYF. In DNA form, the CDR3 reads TGTGCCAGCATTTCACGGGGGAGAGGGTACGAGCAGTACTTC.

V and J are TRBV3-1 (or the pseudogene TRBV3-2) and TRBJ2-1; 8 nucleotides align to TRBD2. Germline CDR1 LGHDT, CDR2 YNNKEL (reference sequence). There are 18 residues in the CDR3. Germline trimming cut 3 bases from V and 5 bases from J; bases unmatched to any gene: 15. CDR3 in DNA: TGTGCCAGCAGCCAGGCAAAGACTGGGGGACTAGTAGACAATGAGCAGTTCTTC. Amino acid sequence: CASSQAKTGGLVDNEQFF.